This T cell receptor beta chain was profiled in a study of blood T cell repertoires in COVID-19 (TCRdb year 2020). A note on the overall study: The collaborator samples originated in the United States, Italy and Spain and spanned the acute and convalescent phases of COVID-19. The material from the prospective study consisted of cDNA or gDNA derived from T cells, B-cell-depleted T cells, or PBMCs. Deeply sampled blood TCRbeta repertoires from subjects exposed to, actively infected with, or recovered from COVID-19 were included in the dataset. The repertoires were made available in a free public database intended to serve as a resource for research on the immune response to SARS-CoV-2. Samples came from the ongoing ImmuneRACE study (first 160 participants) plus 1,254 subjects from 6 global collaborators. Nearly every sample came with metadata listing a de-identified subject ID, COVID-19 status, age in years and sex. Where available, HLA class I and class II types were obtained from metadata supplied by the sample provider rather than from assay-based typing. What the authors observed across the whole study: The amount of clinical and demographic metadata varied by source and participant and was provided uncurated.

On this clone itself: It has no known antigen specificity. Base qualities are not recorded, but no much larger clone differs from it by a single base.

The collaborating institutions used their own protocols to collect whole blood in K2EDTA tubes. For TCRbeta analysis, collaborator samples were shipped as frozen whole blood, as isolated PBMCs, or as DNA extracted from either sample type. The immunoSEQ Assay, a bias-controlled multiplex PCR, was used to amplify TCRbeta CDR3 regions from genomic DNA. Per the original workflow: The number of nucleated cells in each sample was estimated from the amplification of reference gene primers within the assay. To quantify the absolute abundance of each unique TCRbeta CDR3 rearrangement, sequence reads were collapsed and filtered. For each sample, productive Simpson clonality was calculated as the square root of Simpson's diversity index over productive rearrangements. TCRdb's version of the immuneACCESS table is confined to in-frame rearrangements and falls short of the full clone set. An unresolved V gene accounts for under half of the shortfall where checked; the remainder is of unknown origin. The DNA was the basis for D and trimming; V, J and clone size are from that table. For this sample there are around 200,000 clones; roughly 84% appear just once. The ten largest clones add up to 1.5% to 2% of the sample.

This receptor was taken from a man aged 40-50 years with active or convalescent COVID-19. Sequencing was done on a sample of peripheral blood.

The base sequence is TGTGCCAGCAGTGTGCAGGGTCTAACGTCACCCCTCCACTTT. This sequence encodes CASSVQGLTSPLHF. In this chain, TRBV2 is recombined with TRBJ1-6; TRBD1 is perhaps the D gene, given 5 matching bases. Reading from cysteine to phenylalanine, the CDR3 counts 14 amino acids. The kept DNA is CDR3 alone, 42 bases in frame from the first base. The germline V gene specifies SNHLY as CDR1 and FYNNEI as CDR2. Relative to germline, V is 4 bases shorter and J is 10 bases shorter, with 14 bases between their ends. The full variable domain, with segments outside the CDR3 supplied by the reference TRBV2 and TRBJ1-6 proteins, appears as EPEVTQTPSHQVTQMGQEVILRCVPISNHLYFYWYRQILGQKVEFLVSFYNNEISEKSEIFDDQFSVERPDGSNFTLKIRSTKLEDSAMYFCASSVQGLTSPLHFGNGTRLTVT.